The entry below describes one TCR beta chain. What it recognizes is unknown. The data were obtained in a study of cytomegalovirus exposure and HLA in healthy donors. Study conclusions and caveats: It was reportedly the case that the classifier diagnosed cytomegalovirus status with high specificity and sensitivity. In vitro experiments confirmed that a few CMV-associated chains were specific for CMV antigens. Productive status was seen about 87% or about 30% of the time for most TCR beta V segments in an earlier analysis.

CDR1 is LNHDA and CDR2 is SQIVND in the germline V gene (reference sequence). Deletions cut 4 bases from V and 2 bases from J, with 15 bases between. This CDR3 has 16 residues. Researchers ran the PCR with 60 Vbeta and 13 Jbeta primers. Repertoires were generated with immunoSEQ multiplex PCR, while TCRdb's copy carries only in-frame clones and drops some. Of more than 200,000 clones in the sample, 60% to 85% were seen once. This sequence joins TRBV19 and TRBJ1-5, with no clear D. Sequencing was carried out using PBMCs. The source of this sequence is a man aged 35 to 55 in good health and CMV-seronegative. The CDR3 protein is CASSTLPEGGNQPQHF. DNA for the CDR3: TGTGCCAGTAGTACCCTCCCGGAGGGTGGCAATCAGCCCCAGCATTTT.